This T cell receptor beta chain appears in the sequencing data of a study of blood T cell repertoires in COVID-19. Whole-study context: Specimens from acute and convalescent COVID-19 originated in the United States, Italy and Spain. PBMCs, B-cell-depleted T cells, or T cells were the source of the cDNA or gDNA that made up the material.

As originally analysed: For nucleated cells, counts were estimated from reference gene primer amplification. Assay used: immunoSEQ multiplex PCR; TCRdb lists only in-frame clones, some missing. The V and J calls and the clone size are those of that table, but D and trimming were determined from the DNA. The data contain around 150,000 clones, around 79% of them singletons. The CDR3 has 17 residues. CDR1 and CDR2 (germline): MDHEN, SYDVKM. The V and J ends lost 6 bases and 6 bases, in that order; junction bases with no gene match: 11. The sample consisted of peripheral blood. The clonotype comes from a man aged 50-60 years with active or convalescent COVID-19. This sequence joins TRBV28 and TRBJ1-6; TRBD1 agrees at 10 bases. The CDR3 protein is CASRPTEWDRGNSPLHF. The CDR3 bases are TGTGCCAGCAGACCCACCGAGTGGGACAGGGGTAATTCACCCCTCCACTTT.